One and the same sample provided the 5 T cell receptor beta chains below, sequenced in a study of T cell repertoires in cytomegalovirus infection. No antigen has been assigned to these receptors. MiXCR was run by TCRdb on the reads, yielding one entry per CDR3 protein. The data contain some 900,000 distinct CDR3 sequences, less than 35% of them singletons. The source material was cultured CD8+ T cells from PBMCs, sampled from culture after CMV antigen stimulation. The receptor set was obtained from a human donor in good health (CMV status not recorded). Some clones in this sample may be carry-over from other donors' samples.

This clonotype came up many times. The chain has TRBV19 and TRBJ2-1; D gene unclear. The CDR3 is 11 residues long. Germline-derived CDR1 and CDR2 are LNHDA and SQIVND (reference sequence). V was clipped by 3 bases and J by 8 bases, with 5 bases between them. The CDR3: CASSIGDEQFF. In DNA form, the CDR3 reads TGTGCCAGTAGTATTGGGGATGAGCAGTTCTTC.

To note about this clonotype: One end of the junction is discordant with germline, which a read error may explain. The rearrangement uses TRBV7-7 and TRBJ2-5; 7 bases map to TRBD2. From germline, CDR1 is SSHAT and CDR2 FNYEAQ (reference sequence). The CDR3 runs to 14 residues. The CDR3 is CASSPTSGRETQYF. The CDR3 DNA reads TGTGCTAGCAGCCCGACCTCCGGGAGGGAGACCCAGTACTTC. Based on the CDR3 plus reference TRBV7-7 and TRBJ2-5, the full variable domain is GAGVSQSPRYKVTKRGQDVTLRCDPISSHATLYWYQQALGQGPEFLTYFNYEAQPDKSGLPSDRFSAERPEGSISTLTIQRTEQRDSAMYRCASSPTSGRETQYFGPGTRLLVL.

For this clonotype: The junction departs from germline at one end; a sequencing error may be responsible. The CDR3 nucleotides read TGTGTCAGCAGCTTAATAGGGTTTCGGACAGGGGGCCCTGAAGCTTTCTTT. Translating it yields CVSSLIGFRTGGPEAFF. The chain joins TRBV7-9 to TRBJ1-1; 11 bases are shared with TRBD1. CDR1 SEHNR and CDR2 FQNEAQ come from the germline V gene (reference sequence). CDR3 length: 17 amino acids.

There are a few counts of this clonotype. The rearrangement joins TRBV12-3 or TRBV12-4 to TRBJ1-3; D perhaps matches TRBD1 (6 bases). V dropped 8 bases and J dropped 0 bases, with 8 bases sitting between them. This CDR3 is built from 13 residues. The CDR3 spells CASLGGSGNTIYF. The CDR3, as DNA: TGTGCCAGCCTAGGGGGCTCTGGAAACACCATATATTTT.

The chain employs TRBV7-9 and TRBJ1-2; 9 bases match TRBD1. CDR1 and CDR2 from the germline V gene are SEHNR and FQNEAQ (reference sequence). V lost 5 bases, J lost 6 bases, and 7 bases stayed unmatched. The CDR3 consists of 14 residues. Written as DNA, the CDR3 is TGTGCCAGCAGCCACACAGGGGGCGACCATGGCTACACCTTC. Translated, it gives CASSHTGGDHGYTF.